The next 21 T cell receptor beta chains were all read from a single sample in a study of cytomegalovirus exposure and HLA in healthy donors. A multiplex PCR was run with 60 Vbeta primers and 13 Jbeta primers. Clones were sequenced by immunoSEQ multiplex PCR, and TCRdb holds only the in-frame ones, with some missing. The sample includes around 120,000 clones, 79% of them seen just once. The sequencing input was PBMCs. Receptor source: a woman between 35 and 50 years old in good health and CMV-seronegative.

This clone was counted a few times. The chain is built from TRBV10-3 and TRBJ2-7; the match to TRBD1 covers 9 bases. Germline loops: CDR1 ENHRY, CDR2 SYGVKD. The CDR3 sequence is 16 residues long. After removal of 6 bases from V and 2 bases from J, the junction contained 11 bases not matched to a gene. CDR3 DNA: TGTGCCATCAGCGCTTCCGGGACAGGGCGTCCCTACGAGCAGTACTTC. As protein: CAISASGTGRPYEQYF.

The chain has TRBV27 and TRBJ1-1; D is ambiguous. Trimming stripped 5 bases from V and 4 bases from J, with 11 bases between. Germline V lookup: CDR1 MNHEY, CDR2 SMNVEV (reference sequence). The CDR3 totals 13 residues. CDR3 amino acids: CASSPTFSTEAFF. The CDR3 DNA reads TGTGCCAGCAGTCCTACCTTCTCCACTGAAGCTTTCTTT.

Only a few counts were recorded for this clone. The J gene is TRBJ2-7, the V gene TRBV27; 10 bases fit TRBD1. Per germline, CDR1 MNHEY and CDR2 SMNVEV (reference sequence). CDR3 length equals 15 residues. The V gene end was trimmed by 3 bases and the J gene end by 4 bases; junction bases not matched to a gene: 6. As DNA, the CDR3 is TGTGCCAGCAGTTTTGACGGACAGGGGGATTACGAGCAGTACTTC. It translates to CASSFDGQGDYEQYF.

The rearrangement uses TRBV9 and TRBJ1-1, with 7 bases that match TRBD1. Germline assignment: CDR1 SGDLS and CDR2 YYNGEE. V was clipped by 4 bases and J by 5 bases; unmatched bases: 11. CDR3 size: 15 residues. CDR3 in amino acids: CASSSPGTGDTEAFF. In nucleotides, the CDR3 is TGTGCCAGCAGCTCCCCAGGAACAGGGGATACTGAAGCTTTCTTT.

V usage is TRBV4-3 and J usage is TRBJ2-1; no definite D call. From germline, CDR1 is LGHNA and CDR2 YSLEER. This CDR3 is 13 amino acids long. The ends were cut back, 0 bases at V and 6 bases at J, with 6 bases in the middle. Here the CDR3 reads CASSQEAPNEQFF. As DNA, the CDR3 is TGCGCCAGCAGCCAAGAAGCACCCAATGAGCAGTTCTTC.

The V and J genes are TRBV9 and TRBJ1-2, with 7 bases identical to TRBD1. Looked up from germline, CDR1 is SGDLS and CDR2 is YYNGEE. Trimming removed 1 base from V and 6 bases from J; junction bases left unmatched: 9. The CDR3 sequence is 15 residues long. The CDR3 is CASSVLEGAGDGYTF. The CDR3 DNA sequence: TGTGCCAGCAGCGTACTGGAGGGGGCAGGGGATGGCTACACCTTC. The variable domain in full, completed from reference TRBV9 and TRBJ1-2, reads DSGVTQTPKHLITATGQRVTLRCSPRSGDLSVYWYQQSLDQGLQFLIQYYNGEERAKGNILERFSAQQFPDLHSELNLSSLELGDSALYFCASSVLEGAGDGYTFGSGTRLTVV.

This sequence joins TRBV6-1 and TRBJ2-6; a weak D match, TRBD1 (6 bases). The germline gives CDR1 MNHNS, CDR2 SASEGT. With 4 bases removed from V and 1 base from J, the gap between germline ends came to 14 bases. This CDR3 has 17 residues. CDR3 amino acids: CASSGFRTASGANVLTF. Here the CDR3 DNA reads TGTGCCAGCAGTGGGTTTCGGACAGCTTCTGGGGCCAACGTCCTGACTTTC.

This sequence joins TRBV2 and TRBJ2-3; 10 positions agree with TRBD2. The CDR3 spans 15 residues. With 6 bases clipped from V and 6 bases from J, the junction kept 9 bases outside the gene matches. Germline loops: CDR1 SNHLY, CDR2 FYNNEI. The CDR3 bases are TGTGCCAGCAGAGAGACTAGCGGGTATCAGGATACGCAGTATTTT. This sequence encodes CASRETSGYQDTQYF.

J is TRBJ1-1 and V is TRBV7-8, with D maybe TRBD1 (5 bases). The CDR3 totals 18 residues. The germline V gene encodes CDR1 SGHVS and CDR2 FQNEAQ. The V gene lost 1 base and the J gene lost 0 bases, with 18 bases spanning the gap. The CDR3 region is CASSLERQGLSVNTEAFF. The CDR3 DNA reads TGTGCCAGCAGCTTAGAGCGCCAGGGCCTTTCAGTGAACACTGAAGCTTTCTTT.

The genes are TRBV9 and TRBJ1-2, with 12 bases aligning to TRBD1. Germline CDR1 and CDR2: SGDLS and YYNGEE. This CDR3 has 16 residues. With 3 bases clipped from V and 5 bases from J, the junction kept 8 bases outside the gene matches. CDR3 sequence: CASSATSGQGAYGYTF. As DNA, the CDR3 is TGTGCCAGCAGCGCGACCTCGGGACAGGGGGCATATGGCTACACCTTC.

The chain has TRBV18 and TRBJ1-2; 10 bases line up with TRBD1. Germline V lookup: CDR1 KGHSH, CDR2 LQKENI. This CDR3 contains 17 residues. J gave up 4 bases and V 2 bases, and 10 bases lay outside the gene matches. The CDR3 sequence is CASSPAGQGFSAYGYTF. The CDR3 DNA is TGTGCCAGCTCACCAGCGGGACAGGGGTTCAGCGCCTATGGCTACACCTTC.

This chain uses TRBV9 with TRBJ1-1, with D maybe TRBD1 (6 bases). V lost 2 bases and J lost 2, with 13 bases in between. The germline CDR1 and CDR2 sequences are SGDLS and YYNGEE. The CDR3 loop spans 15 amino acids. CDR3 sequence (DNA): TGTGCCAGCAGCGTCTCGACGGACAGTAACACTGAAGCTTTCTTT. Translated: CASSVSTDSNTEAFF.

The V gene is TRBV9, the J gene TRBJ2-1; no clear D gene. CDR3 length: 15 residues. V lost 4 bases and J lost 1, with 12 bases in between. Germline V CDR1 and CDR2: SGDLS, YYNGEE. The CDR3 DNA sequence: TGTGCCAGCAGCCCCCGTCTATCATCCTACAATGAGCAGTTCTTC. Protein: CASSPRLSSYNEQFF.

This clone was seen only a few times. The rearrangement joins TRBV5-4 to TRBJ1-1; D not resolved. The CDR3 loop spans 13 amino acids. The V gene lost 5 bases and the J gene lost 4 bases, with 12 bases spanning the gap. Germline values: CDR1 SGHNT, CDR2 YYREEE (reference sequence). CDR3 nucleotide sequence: TGTGCCAGCAGACGGGAGGGAGGCACTGAAGCTTTCTTT. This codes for CASRREGGTEAFF.

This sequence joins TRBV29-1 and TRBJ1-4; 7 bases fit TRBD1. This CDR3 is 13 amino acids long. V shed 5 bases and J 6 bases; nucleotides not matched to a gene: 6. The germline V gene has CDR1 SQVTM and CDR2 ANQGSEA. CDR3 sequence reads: CSVLTGPDEKLFF. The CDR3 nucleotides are TGCAGCGTTCTGACAGGGCCTGATGAAAAACTGTTTTTT. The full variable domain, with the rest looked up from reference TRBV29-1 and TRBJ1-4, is SAVISQKPSRDICQRGTSLTIQCQVDSQVTMMFWYRQQPGQSLTLIATANQGSEATYESGFVIDKFPISRPNLTFSTLTVSNMSPEDSSIYLCSVLTGPDEKLFFGSGTQLSVL.

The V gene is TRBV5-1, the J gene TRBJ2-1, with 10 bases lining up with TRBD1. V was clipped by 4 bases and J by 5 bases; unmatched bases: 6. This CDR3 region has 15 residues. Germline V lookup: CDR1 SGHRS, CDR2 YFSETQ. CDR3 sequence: CASSERTGGNNEQFF. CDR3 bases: TGCGCCAGCAGCGAACGGACAGGGGGGAACAATGAGCAGTTCTTC.

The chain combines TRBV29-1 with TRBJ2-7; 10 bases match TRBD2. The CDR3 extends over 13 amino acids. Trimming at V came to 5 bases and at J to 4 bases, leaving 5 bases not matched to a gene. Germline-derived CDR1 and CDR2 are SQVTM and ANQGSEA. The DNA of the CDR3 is TGCAGCGTTACTAGCGGGATAACTTACGAGCAGTACTTC. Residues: CSVTSGITYEQYF.

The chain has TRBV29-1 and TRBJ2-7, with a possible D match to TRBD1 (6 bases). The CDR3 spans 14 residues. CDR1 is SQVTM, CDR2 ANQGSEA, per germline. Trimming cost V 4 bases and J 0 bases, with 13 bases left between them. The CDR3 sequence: CSVVRTVSSYEQYF. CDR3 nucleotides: TGCAGCGTTGTAAGGACAGTGAGCTCCTACGAGCAGTACTTC.

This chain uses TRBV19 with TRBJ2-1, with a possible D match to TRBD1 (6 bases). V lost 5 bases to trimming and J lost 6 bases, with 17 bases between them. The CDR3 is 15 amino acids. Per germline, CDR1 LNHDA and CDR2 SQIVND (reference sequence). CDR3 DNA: TGTGCCAGTAGTGTCTCCAGGGGTATAGGCAATGAGCAGTTCTTC. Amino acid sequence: CASSVSRGIGNEQFF. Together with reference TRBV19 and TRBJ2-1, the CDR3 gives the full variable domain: DGGITQSPKYLFRKEGQNVTLSCEQNLNHDAMYWYRQDPGQGLRLIYYSQIVNDFQKGDIAEGYSVSREKKESFPLTVTSAQKNPTAFYLCASSVSRGIGNEQFFGPGTRLTVL.

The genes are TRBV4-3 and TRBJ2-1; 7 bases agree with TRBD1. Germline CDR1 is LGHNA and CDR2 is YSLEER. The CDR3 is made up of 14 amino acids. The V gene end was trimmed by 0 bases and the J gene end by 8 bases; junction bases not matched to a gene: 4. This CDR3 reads CASSQEDRVDEQFF. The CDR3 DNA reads TGCGCCAGCAGCCAAGAAGACAGGGTCGATGAGCAGTTCTTC.

This CDR3 is CATTRSGEGGNQPQHF. The CDR3 DNA follows: TGTGCCACCACTAGGTCGGGCGAGGGAGGCAATCAGCCCCAGCATTTT. The genes are TRBV19 and TRBJ1-5, with unresolved D. With 10 bases removed from V and 2 bases from J, the gap between germline ends came to 21 bases. The CDR3 runs 16 residues. Germline-derived CDR1 and CDR2 are LNHDA and SQIVND (reference sequence).